This TCR beta chain was documented in a study of early T cells in non-severe SARS-CoV-2 infection. About the study: Bulk RNA isolated from unsorted whole blood underwent sequencing; chains were not paired. Study results and limitations: VDJdb matching skewed toward anti-spike CD8 responses, missing private and CD4 specificities.

This CDR3 comprises 10 residues. V lost 7 bases and J 10 bases, leaving 11 bases between the germline ends. The V gene's germline CDR1 is SQVTM and CDR2 ANQGSEA. This clonotype was seen only a few times. What it binds is not known. Individual cDNA molecules received unique molecular identifiers during library preparation. Using its own MiXCR run on the 5' RACE reads, TCRdb lists one record per CDR3 protein. The data hold some 91,000 distinct CDR3 sequences, with 11% observed a single time. The chain links TRBV29-1 to TRBJ2-1; D remains unclear. The TCR sequence derives from an adult who was a healthcare worker with PCR-confirmed SARS-CoV-2 infection or an uninfected control (not recorded which). Specimen: whole blood, collected at baseline. The CDR3 DNA reads TGCAGCGCAAAGCTGGGGGAGCAGTTCTTC. It encodes CSAKLGEQFF.